The 19 T cell receptor beta chains below come from one sample, sequenced in a study of radiation and T cells in renal cell carcinoma. Indicated time point: blood 4 weeks post-SBRT, at nephrectomy. Treatment specified: 15 Gy SBRT to primary tumor, nephrectomy 4 weeks later. Repertoires were generated with immunoSEQ multiplex PCR, while TCRdb's copy carries only in-frame clones and drops some. The repertoire holds around 170,000 clones, with about 85% as singletons. Sample: blood, taken from a patient whose treatment included radiotherapy and nephrectomy. These receptors were taken from a woman aged 45-65 years with renal cell carcinoma.

The chain recombines TRBV15 with TRBJ1-1; the D is unclear. This CDR3 region has 15 residues. CDR1 LNHNV and CDR2 YYDKDF come from the germline V gene (reference sequence). V was trimmed by 0 bases and J by 0 bases, leaving 8 bases between them. The CDR3 loop reads CATSRDLGMNTEAFF. The CDR3 DNA reads TGTGCCACCAGCAGAGATTTAGGTATGAACACTGAAGCTTTCTTT.

The chain links TRBV5-3 to TRBJ1-2, with D possibly matching TRBD1 (6 bases). TRBV5-3 is known as an ORF, though its function is uncertain. This CDR3 spans 13 amino acids. With 4 bases removed from V and 4 bases from J, the gap between germline ends came to 11 bases. The CDR3 region is CARSPGGGYGYTF. The CDR3 DNA reads as TGTGCCAGAAGCCCCGGGGGCGGCTATGGCTACACCTTC.

The chain links TRBV5-1 to TRBJ2-3; D uncertain. This CDR3 has 16 residues. V lost 0 bases and J lost 0, with 11 bases in between. The V gene's germline CDR1 is SGHRS and CDR2 YFSETQ. The CDR3 bases are TGCGCCAGCAGCTTGGTCGGTGAACTCAGCACAGATACGCAGTATTTT. Translated: CASSLVGELSTDTQYF.

The chain combines TRBV9 with TRBJ1-2; 8 bases map to TRBD1. The ends lost 7 bases at V and 7 bases at J; junction bases unmatched: 6. This CDR3 is built from 12 residues. Looked up from germline, CDR1 is SGDLS and CDR2 is YYNGEE. The CDR3 protein is CASSDRATGYTF. In DNA, the CDR3 is TGTGCCAGCTCGGACAGGGCCACTGGCTACACCTTC.

The rearrangement links TRBV7-9 to TRBJ1-2; tentative D call: TRBD1 (5 bases). The CDR3 runs 15 residues. The ends were cut back, 8 bases at V and 3 bases at J, with 19 bases in the middle. Germline CDR1 SEHNR, CDR2 FQNEAQ (reference sequence). The CDR3 protein is CASARIGGIDYGYTF. CDR3 in DNA: TGTGCCAGCGCCAGGATCGGGGGGATTGACTATGGCTACACCTTC.

This sequence joins TRBV7-2 and TRBJ1-2; 9 nucleotides agree with TRBD1. Germline V gene data show CDR1 as SGHTA and CDR2 as FQGNSA. CDR3 length: 15 residues. The V gene end was trimmed by 0 bases and the J gene end by 3 bases; junction bases not matched to a gene: 2. CDR3 loop: CASSLAGQGYYGYTF. CDR3 bases: TGTGCCAGCAGCTTAGCCGGACAGGGGTACTATGGCTACACCTTC. Complete variable domain (other parts from reference TRBV7-2 and TRBJ1-2): GAGVSQSPSNKVTEKGKDVELRCDPISGHTALYWYRQSLGQGLEFLIYFQGNSAPDKSGLPSDRFSAERTGGSVSTLTIQRTQQEDSAVYLCASSLAGQGYYGYTFGSGTRLTVV.

With regard to this clone: The same CDR3 is also encoded by other DNA sequences in this sample. The rearrangement joins TRBV5-1 to TRBJ1-2; D not resolved. The CDR3 is 13 residues long. V gave up 0 bases and J gave up 2 bases, with 5 bases separating them. Germline V gene data show CDR1 as SGHRS and CDR2 as YFSETQ. The CDR3 region is CASSLGGNYGYTF. DNA of the CDR3: TGCGCCAGCAGCTTGGGAGGCAACTATGGCTACACCTTC.

The chain is built from TRBV19 and TRBJ1-5, with 7 bases lining up with TRBD1. The V segment lost 6 bases and the J segment 5 bases; nucleotides outside the gene matches: 7. The length of the CDR3 is 14 residues. CDR1 and CDR2 (germline): LNHDA, SQIVND (reference sequence). For the CDR3, the DNA is TGTGCCAGTAGATTAGGGACAGTGTATCAGCCCCAGCATTTT. Translation: CASRLGTVYQPQHF.

The CDR3 is CASSGGTPRAEAFF. CDR3 nucleotide sequence: TGTGCCAGCAGCGGCGGGACACCCAGGGCTGAAGCTTTCTTT. The genes are TRBV11-3 and TRBJ1-1; the D gene is possibly TRBD1 (6 bases). This CDR3 contains 14 residues. Germline CDR1 reads SGHNT; CDR2 reads YENEEA. The V gene lost 5 bases and the J gene lost 6 bases, with 16 bases spanning the gap.

This chain joins TRBV7-2 and TRBJ2-7, with 7 positions matching TRBD1. Losses at the gene ends were 0 bases for V and 3 bases for J; bases not matched to a gene: 2. The CDR3 runs to 14 residues. CDR1 and CDR2 (germline): SGHTA, FQGNSA. In DNA, the CDR3 is TGTGCCAGCAGCTTAGCGGGACAGAGCTACGAGCAGTACTTC. Translating it yields CASSLAGQSYEQYF.

This clone has just one count. The rearrangement uses TRBV11-3 and TRBJ2-3; D ambiguous. Trimming pared 3 bases from V and 5 bases from J, leaving 6 bases between. The CDR3 contains 12 residues. Per germline, CDR1 SGHNT and CDR2 YENEEA. The CDR3 sequence is CASSFLGDTQYF. The CDR3 DNA follows: TGTGCCAGCAGCTTCCTAGGAGATACGCAGTATTTT.

This sequence joins TRBV6-5 and TRBJ1-1; D may be TRBD1 (5 bases). CDR3 size: 14 residues. The ends were cut back, 4 bases at V and 1 base at J, with 10 bases in the middle. From germline, CDR1 is MNHEY and CDR2 SVGAGI. CDR3 in amino acids: CASSSNTGNTEAFF. Written as DNA, the CDR3 is TGTGCCAGCAGTTCGAATACAGGGAACACTGAAGCTTTCTTT.

This rearrangement joins TRBV6-6 to TRBJ1-5; perhaps TRBD1 as D (5 bases). CDR1 MNHNY and CDR2 SVGAGI come from the germline V gene (reference sequence). Trimming took off 4 bases at V and 2 bases at J, with 15 bases between the two ends. The CDR3 has 16 amino acids. CDR3 nucleotide sequence: TGTGCCAGCAGTTCCAGGTGGGTGGGGGGCAATCAGCCCCAGCATTTT. This sequence encodes CASSSRWVGGNQPQHF.

The chain is built from TRBV25-1 and TRBJ2-5; TRBD2 matches 8 bases. Germline assignment: CDR1 MGHDK and CDR2 SYGVNS. The CDR3 has 13 residues. The trim removed 6 bases at V and 6 bases at J, leaving 6 bases unmatched. The CDR3 reads CASRDAGGKTQYF. CDR3 bases: TGTGCCAGCAGGGACGCGGGGGGAAAGACCCAGTACTTC. Full variable domain (missing parts from reference TRBV25-1 and TRBJ2-5): EADIYQTPRYLVIGTGKKITLECSQTMGHDKMYWYQQDPGMELHLIHYSYGVNSTEKGDLSSESTVSRIRTEHFPLTLESARPSHTSQYLCASRDAGGKTQYFGPGTRLLVL.

The chain has TRBV15 and TRBJ2-3, with 12 nucleotides matching TRBD2. Germline CDR1 LNHNV, CDR2 YYDKDF (reference sequence). The CDR3 sequence is 16 residues long. V lost 3 bases, J lost 4 bases, and 5 bases stayed unmatched. As DNA, the CDR3 is TGTGCCACCAGCAGTTTCAGACTAGCGGGGGCAGATACGCAGTATTTT. This gives the protein CATSSFRLAGADTQYF.

The rearrangement uses TRBV4-1 and TRBJ2-7; either TRBD1 or TRBD2 may fit D (5 bases each). The CDR3 contains 15 residues. Germline V gene sequence: CDR1 MGHRA, CDR2 YSYEKL. V was pared by 6 bases and J by 0 bases, with 15 bases between. As DNA, the CDR3 is TGCGCCAGCAGTCCAAGAGGTGGGGGCTCCTACGAGCAGTACTTC. This encodes CASSPRGGGSYEQYF.

This chain joins TRBV18 and TRBJ2-1; D possibly uses TRBD1 or TRBD2 (6 bases each). V lost 2 bases to trimming and J lost 6 bases, with 11 bases between them. The length of the CDR3 is 14 residues. From germline, CDR1 is KGHSH and CDR2 LQKENI. The CDR3 is CASSPGGGGNEQFF. The DNA of the CDR3 is TGTGCCAGCTCACCAGGAGGAGGGGGCAATGAGCAGTTCTTC.

The chain links TRBV6-1 to TRBJ2-5; 8 bases align to TRBD1. Trimming took 8 bases from V and 10 from J; bases not matched to a gene: 6. Germline V gene data show CDR1 as MNHNS and CDR2 as SASEGT. This CDR3 is built from 11 residues. The CDR3 sequence is CASGRTGIQYF. The DNA for the CDR3 is TGTGCCAGCGGAAGGACAGGGATCCAGTACTTC.

J is TRBJ2-2 and V is TRBV4-2; perhaps TRBD1 as D (6 bases). Germline V CDR1 and CDR2: LGHNA, YNFKEQ. V lost 4 bases, J lost 3 bases, and 9 bases lay in between. CDR3 length: 14 amino acids. This chain's CDR3 is CASSPDRHTGELFF. CDR3 sequence (DNA): TGTGCCAGCAGCCCGGACAGACACACCGGGGAGCTGTTTTTT.